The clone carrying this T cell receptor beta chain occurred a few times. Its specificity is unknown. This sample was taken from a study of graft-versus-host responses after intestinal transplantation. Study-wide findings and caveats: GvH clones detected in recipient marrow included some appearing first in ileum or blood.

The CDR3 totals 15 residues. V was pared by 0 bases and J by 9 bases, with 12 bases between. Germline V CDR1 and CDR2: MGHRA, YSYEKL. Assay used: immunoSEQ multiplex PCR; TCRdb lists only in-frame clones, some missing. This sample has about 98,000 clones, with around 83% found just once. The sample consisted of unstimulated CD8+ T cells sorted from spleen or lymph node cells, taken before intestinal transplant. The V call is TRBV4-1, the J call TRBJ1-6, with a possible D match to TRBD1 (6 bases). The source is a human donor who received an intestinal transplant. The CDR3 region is CASSQDWGLASPLHF. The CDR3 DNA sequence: TGCGCCAGCAGCCAAGATTGGGGGCTAGCTTCACCCCTCCACTTT.